Following are 30 T cell receptor beta chains from one sample sequenced in a study of T cell responses to AZD1222 COVID-19 vaccine. Some clones are missing from TCRdb's copy, which holds only in-frame ones; the method was immunoSEQ multiplex PCR. The sample includes 95,000 to 100,000 clones, over 75% seen only once; the top ten take 1.3%. This specimen was peripheral blood, taken on day 0 of AZD1222 vaccination. Receptors were obtained from an adult in good health.

J is TRBJ1-6 and V is TRBV19; 7 bases fit TRBD1. The J segment lost 13 bases and the V segment lost 2 bases, leaving 8 bases of the junction unmatched. The germline V gene has CDR1 LNHDA and CDR2 SQIVND (reference sequence). This CDR3 contains 14 residues. This chain's CDR3 is CASSILGGSTPLHF. The CDR3 DNA reads as TGTGCCAGTAGTATACTAGGGGGCTCCACTCCCCTCCACTTT.

This chain joins TRBV28 and TRBJ2-7; TRBD2 might be the D (6 bases). The CDR3 sequence is 14 residues long. Per the germline V gene, CDR1 is MDHEN and CDR2 is SYDVKM. The V end lost 7 bases, the J end lost 2 bases, and 15 bases lay between the germline ends. CDR3 bases: TGTGCCAGCACTATGGAGGGAGAAACCTACGAGCAGTACTTC. The encoded protein is CASTMEGETYEQYF.

V usage is TRBV30 and J usage is TRBJ2-3; 8 bases are shared with TRBD2. CDR1 is GTSNPN, CDR2 SVGIG, per germline (reference sequence). The CDR3 has 16 amino acids. Trimming cost V 3 bases and J 8 bases; bases outside gene matches: 16. CDR3 protein: CAWRLAGRRESPTQYF. The DNA for the CDR3 is TGTGCCTGGAGATTAGCGGGACGACGCGAATCTCCTACGCAGTATTTT.

This chain joins TRBV9 and TRBJ1-6; D is ambiguous. The V end lost 4 bases, the J end lost 10 bases, and 18 bases lay between the germline ends. CDR1 and CDR2 from the germline V gene are SGDLS and YYNGEE. The CDR3 has 15 amino acids. CDR3 in amino acids: CASSPGPDPGSPLHF. CDR3 bases: TGTGCCAGCAGCCCCGGACCTGATCCTGGCTCACCCCTCCACTTT.

As for this clone: The same CDR3 arises from other DNA sequences in this sample as well. V is TRBV18 and J is TRBJ1-2; D is ambiguous. CDR3 length equals 13 residues. Trimming cost V 3 bases and J 2 bases, with 7 bases left between them. The V gene's germline CDR1 is KGHSH and CDR2 LQKENI. CDR3 region: CASSPTENYGYTF. DNA for the CDR3: TGTGCCAGCTCACCCACAGAGAACTATGGCTACACCTTC.

The J gene is TRBJ1-1, the V gene TRBV3-1 (or the pseudogene TRBV3-2); TRBD1 is a possible D gene (6 bases). Trimming took off 3 bases at V and 11 bases at J, with 22 bases between the two ends. Germline values: CDR1 LGHDT, CDR2 YNNKEL (reference sequence). This CDR3 has 15 amino acids. CDR3 nucleotides: TGTGCCAGCAGCCAGCTATGGACAGCTAGAGTTGGCGCTTTCTTT. This encodes CASSQLWTARVGAFF.

V and J are TRBV28 and TRBJ2-7; TRBD1 matches at 10 bases. Germline V CDR1 and CDR2: MDHEN, SYDVKM. Trimming removed 5 bases from V and 4 bases from J; junction bases left unmatched: 5. The CDR3 is made up of 14 amino acids. DNA for the CDR3: TGTGCCAGCAGTAGGGGGGGACAGGGGTACGAGCAGTACTTC. Protein: CASSRGGQGYEQYF.

V and J are TRBV18 and TRBJ1-2; 7 bases line up with TRBD1. Germline loops: CDR1 KGHSH, CDR2 LQKENI. This CDR3 is 14 amino acids long. V dropped 3 bases and J dropped 0; count of bases not matched to a gene: 1. This CDR3 is CASSPGTANYGYTF. The CDR3 coding sequence is TGTGCCAGCTCACCTGGGACAGCTAACTATGGCTACACCTTC.

This clone has more than one count but fewer than ten. The chain couples TRBV18 to TRBJ2-1, with unresolved D. The CDR3 consists of 10 residues. The ends were cut back, 2 bases at V and 9 bases at J, with 2 bases in the middle. The germline V gene has CDR1 KGHSH and CDR2 LQKENI. CDR3 loop: CASSPSEQFF. The CDR3 DNA reads as TGTGCCAGCTCACCATCTGAGCAGTTCTTC. Drawing the rest from reference TRBV18 and TRBJ2-1, the complete variable domain is NAGVMQNPRHLVRRRGQEARLRCSPMKGHSHVYWYRQLPEEGLKFMVYLQKENIIDESGMPKERFSAEFPKEGPSILRIQQVVRGDSAAYFCASSPSEQFFGPGTRLTVL.

This clone was recorded once. The rearrangement links TRBV7-6 to TRBJ1-6, with a weak D call TRBD1 (5 bases). The CDR3 extends over 15 amino acids. CDR1 is SGHVS and CDR2 is FNYEAQ in the germline V gene. V was trimmed by 1 base and J by 10 bases, leaving 14 bases between them. In DNA form, the CDR3 reads TGTGCCAGCAGCTTAGGTTCCAGGGAGGAATCACCCCTCCACTTT. Amino acid sequence: CASSLGSREESPLHF.

The V and J genes are TRBV5-6 and TRBJ1-3; no clear D. The V gene lost 1 base and the J gene lost 5 bases, with 4 bases spanning the gap. CDR1 is SGHDT and CDR2 is YYEEEE in the germline V gene. The CDR3 length is 12 residues. The CDR3, as DNA: TGTGCCAGCAGCTTGCTACGAAACACCATATATTTT. Translation: CASSLLRNTIYF.

The chain combines TRBV6-1 with TRBJ1-1; a possible D gene is TRBD1 (5 bases). The CDR3 contains 14 residues. The V gene lost 3 bases and the J gene lost 2 bases, with 10 bases spanning the gap. Germline-derived CDR1 and CDR2 are MNHNS and SASEGT. CDR3 coding DNA: TGTGCCAGCAGTGAGAGACAGTTAAACACTGAAGCTTTCTTT. It codes for CASSERQLNTEAFF.

This chain connects TRBV6-4 to TRBJ1-5; possibly TRBD1 for D (5 bases). Germline-derived CDR1 and CDR2 are MRHNA and SNTAGT. This CDR3 is built from 15 residues. The germline V and J ends were trimmed by 8 bases and 3 bases, with 17 bases remaining between them. In nucleotides, the CDR3 is TGTGCCAGCGAGTCCCCAGGGATCGACAATCAGCCCCAGCATTTT. It encodes CASESPGIDNQPQHF.

This chain joins TRBV7-9 and TRBJ1-4; 7 bases are a match to TRBD1. The CDR3 is 17 residues long. The V gene's germline CDR1 is SEHNR and CDR2 FQNEAQ (reference sequence). Trimming cost V 4 bases and J 4 bases; bases outside gene matches: 12. The CDR3 sequence: CASSSKGGVDLNEKLFF. The DNA of the CDR3 is TGTGCCAGCAGCTCGAAAGGGGGCGTAGATCTTAATGAAAAACTGTTTTTT.

This chain connects TRBV6-5 to TRBJ2-6; no reliable D call. This CDR3 has 15 residues. Germline V gene lookup returns CDR1 MNHEY and CDR2 SVGAGI. With 2 bases removed from V and 0 bases from J, the gap between germline ends came to 5 bases. The CDR3 is CASSYGSSGANVLTF. The CDR3, as DNA: TGTGCCAGCAGTTACGGTAGCTCTGGGGCCAACGTCCTGACTTTC.

The V gene is TRBV30, the J gene TRBJ1-2; 7 bases are shared with TRBD1. J was trimmed by 3 bases and V by 0 bases; bases with no gene match: 1. The CDR3 is 13 residues long. Germline-derived CDR1 and CDR2 are GTSNPN and SVGIG (reference sequence). CDR3 residues: CAWSVGQYYGYTF. In DNA form, the CDR3 reads TGTGCCTGGAGTGTGGGACAGTACTATGGCTACACCTTC.

The genes are TRBV12-3 or TRBV12-4 and TRBJ2-7, with D perhaps being TRBD1 or TRBD2 (6 bases each). Trimming pared 5 bases from V and 3 bases from J, leaving 11 bases between. The CDR3 has 13 amino acids. The DNA for the CDR3 is TGTGCCAGCAGTAGCAGGGGAGGCTACGAGCAGTACTTC. As protein: CASSSRGGYEQYF.

The table lists this clone with a count of one. The genes are TRBV6-1 and TRBJ1-1; D uncertain. The germline CDR1 and CDR2 sequences are MNHNS and SASEGT. V was clipped by 3 bases and J by 4 bases, with 6 bases between them. This CDR3 is built from 12 residues. CDR3 coding DNA: TGTGCCAGCAGTGAGGCCCGCACTGAAGCTTTCTTT. This sequence encodes CASSEARTEAFF.

The V call is TRBV27, the J call TRBJ1-2; 10 bases are a match to TRBD1. Germline V gene sequence: CDR1 MNHEY, CDR2 SMNVEV (reference sequence). V dropped 3 bases and J dropped 2; count of bases not matched to a gene: 6. This CDR3 comprises 16 residues. The CDR3 protein is CASSLRGGQGNYGYTF. DNA of the CDR3: TGTGCCAGCAGTTTGAGGGGGGGACAGGGGAACTATGGCTACACCTTC.

This chain uses TRBV18 with TRBJ1-4; 8 bases agree with TRBD1. Germline loops: CDR1 KGHSH, CDR2 LQKENI. CDR3 size: 14 residues. V gave up 2 bases and J gave up 5 bases; unmatched junction bases: 1. The CDR3, as DNA: TGTGCCAGCTCACCAAGGACAGGGAATGAAAAACTGTTTTTT. Protein sequence: CASSPRTGNEKLFF.

The rearrangement joins TRBV27 to TRBJ1-2, with D maybe TRBD1 (5 bases). Per the germline V gene, CDR1 is MNHEY and CDR2 is SMNVEV (reference sequence). CDR3 length: 13 amino acids. The germline V and J ends were trimmed by 2 bases and 3 bases, with 7 bases remaining between them. This chain's CDR3 is CASSLGGDYGYTF. CDR3 nucleotide sequence: TGTGCCAGCAGTTTAGGGGGGGACTATGGCTACACCTTC.

J is TRBJ1-2 and V is TRBV19; no definite D call. This CDR3 contains 13 residues. The V end lost 1 base, the J end lost 4 bases, and 7 bases lay between the germline ends. Germline-derived CDR1 and CDR2 are LNHDA and SQIVND (reference sequence). CDR3 bases: TGTGCCAGTAGTATAGGGGCAGCCTATGGCTACACCTTC. It encodes CASSIGAAYGYTF.

This clone has just one count. V usage is TRBV7-9 and J usage is TRBJ1-4; 8 positions match TRBD1. The CDR3 consists of 17 residues. Germline CDR1 reads SEHNR; CDR2 reads FQNEAQ (reference sequence). Trimming at V came to 2 bases and at J to 4 bases, leaving 9 bases not matched to a gene. This CDR3 reads CASSLTLSGQVNEKLFF. The CDR3 DNA reads TGTGCCAGCAGCTTAACACTTTCGGGACAGGTTAATGAAAAACTGTTTTTT.

In this sample, this clone turned up a few times. The chain uses TRBV19 and TRBJ1-1; a weak D match, TRBD1 (6 bases). Germline values: CDR1 LNHDA, CDR2 SQIVND (reference sequence). V shed 4 bases and J shed 1 base, with 19 bases lying between them. The CDR3 extends over 17 amino acids. CDR3 sequence: CASSTSSGGAANTEAFF. The CDR3 coding sequence is TGTGCCAGTAGTACGAGCTCCGGGGGGGCAGCGAACACTGAAGCTTTCTTT.

This chain uses TRBV18 with TRBJ2-3, with D perhaps matching TRBD2 (6 bases). Germline V CDR1 and CDR2: KGHSH, LQKENI. CDR3 length: 13 residues. The germline V and J ends were trimmed by 8 bases and 5 bases, with 14 bases remaining between them. CDR3: CASPREAGDTQYF. In nucleotides, the CDR3 is TGTGCCAGCCCCAGGGAAGCGGGAGATACGCAGTATTTT. Full variable domain (rest looked up from reference TRBV18 and TRBJ2-3): NAGVMQNPRHLVRRRGQEARLRCSPMKGHSHVYWYRQLPEEGLKFMVYLQKENIIDESGMPKERFSAEFPKEGPSILRIQQVVRGDSAAYFCASPREAGDTQYFGPGTRLTVL.

V is TRBV7-9 and J is TRBJ2-6; 7 bases match TRBD1. The J segment lost 1 base and the V segment lost 6 bases, leaving 9 bases of the junction unmatched. In germline, CDR1 is SEHNR, CDR2 FQNEAQ (reference sequence). CDR3 length: 17 amino acids. CDR3 sequence (DNA): TGTGCCAGCAGTACGACAGGGTCTTTATCTGGGGCCAACGTCCTGACTTTC. Protein: CASSTTGSLSGANVLTF.

The chain joins TRBV13 to TRBJ1-5; 8 bases are shared with TRBD1. The CDR3 spans 13 residues. The V gene's germline CDR1 is PRHDT and CDR2 FYEKMQ (reference sequence). The trim removed 5 bases at V and 6 bases at J, leaving 3 bases unmatched. The CDR3 nucleotides are TGTGCCAGCAGCCAGGGGGCCGGTCAGCCCCAGCATTTT. As protein: CASSQGAGQPQHF.

The CDR3 spells CASSPWGVGTDTQYF. CDR3 DNA sequence: TGTGCCAGCAGCCCATGGGGGGTAGGGACAGATACGCAGTATTTT. The chain has TRBV11-2 and TRBJ2-3; a weak D match, TRBD2 (6 bases). V lost 5 bases to trimming and J lost 3 bases, with 15 bases between them. Germline V gives CDR1 SGHAT, CDR2 FQNNGV. This CDR3 spans 15 amino acids.

The chain has TRBV2 and TRBJ2-2; D is uncertain. Trimming pared 3 bases from V and 3 bases from J, leaving 8 bases between. Germline values: CDR1 SNHLY, CDR2 FYNNEI. The CDR3 consists of 14 residues. The CDR3 DNA follows: TGTGCCAGCAGTGATTCACGGTACACCGGGGAGCTGTTTTTT. It translates to CASSDSRYTGELFF.

The chain uses TRBV30 and TRBJ1-4, with 9 positions matching TRBD1. V lost 2 bases, J lost 1 base, and 2 bases stayed unmatched. Germline values: CDR1 GTSNPN, CDR2 SVGIG (reference sequence). The CDR3 consists of 15 residues. In DNA, the CDR3 is TGTGCCTGGAGTAGACAGGGGGGAACTAATGAAAAACTGTTTTTT. Its translation: CAWSRQGGTNEKLFF. Looking up the rest from reference TRBV30 and TRBJ1-4 gives the full variable domain: SQTIHQWPATLVQPVGSPLSLECTVEGTSNPNLYWYRQAAGRGLQLLFYSVGIGQISSEVPQNLSASRPQDRQFILSSKKLLLSDSGFYLCAWSRQGGTNEKLFFGSGTQLSVL.